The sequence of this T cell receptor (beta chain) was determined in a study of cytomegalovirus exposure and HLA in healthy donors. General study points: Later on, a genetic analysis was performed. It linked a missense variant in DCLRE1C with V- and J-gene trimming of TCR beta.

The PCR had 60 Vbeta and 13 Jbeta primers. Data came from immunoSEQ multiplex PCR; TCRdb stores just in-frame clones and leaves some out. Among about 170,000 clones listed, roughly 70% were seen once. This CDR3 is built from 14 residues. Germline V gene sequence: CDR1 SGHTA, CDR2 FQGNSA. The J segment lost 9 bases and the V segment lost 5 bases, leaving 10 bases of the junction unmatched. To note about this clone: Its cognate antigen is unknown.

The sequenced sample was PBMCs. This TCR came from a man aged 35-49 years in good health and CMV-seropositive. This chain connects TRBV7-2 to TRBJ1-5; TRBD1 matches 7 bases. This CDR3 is CASSPGQATGPQHF. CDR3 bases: TGTGCCAGCAGCCCCGGACAGGCAACAGGGCCCCAGCATTTT.